This T cell receptor beta chain appears in the sequencing data of a study of T cells in Graves' hyperthyroidism and ophthalmopathy. Turning to the study itself: Blood from the periphery was taken at initial diagnosis, before any treatment.

This clonotype showed up many times. The investigators amplified TCR beta CDR3 regions from RNA transcripts. The TCR CDR3 was amplified in a first-round RT-PCR using the HTBI primer set. MiXCR, applied by TCRdb to the multiplex PCR reads, yields one record per CDR3 protein. Among under 350,000 distinct CDR3 sequences listed, 18% were seen once. Between the trimmed V and J ends, which lost 2 bases and 0 bases, there was a span of 7 bases. This CDR3 has 14 amino acids. The germline CDR1 and CDR2 sequences are SEHNR and FQNEAQ (reference sequence). Lactation, pregnancy, other autoimmune disease or uncontrolled infection led to exclusion of patients.

Sequenced: blood. This chain uses TRBV7-9 with TRBJ1-2; no firm D call. The receptor was isolated from a woman aged 45-60 years with Graves' hyperthyroidism. The CDR3 region is CASSLNTANYGYTF. The CDR3 DNA sequence: TGTGCCAGCAGCTTAAACACCGCTAACTATGGCTACACCTTC.